This T cell receptor (beta chain) was obtained from a study of Graves' ophthalmopathy and Graves' hyperthyroidism. Overall study context: Stable hyperthyroidism referred to disease that showed no ophthalmopathy within 18 months of follow-up.

Amplification targeted the TCR beta CDR3 regions, with RNA transcripts as the source material. The authors performed first-round RT-PCR with HTBI primers and then a second-round multiplex PCR. MiXCR, applied by TCRdb to the multiplex PCR reads, yields one record per CDR3 protein. The sample carries around 590,000 distinct CDR3 sequences, 35% to 40% recorded once. Each diagnosis was determined on the basis of clinical symptoms, serum thyroxine, TRAb, thyroid ultrasound and orbital computed tomography. Worth noting for this clonotype: Its antigen is as yet unknown.

V lost 6 bases to trimming and J lost 0 bases; unmatched junction nucleotides: 8. CDR3 length: 15 amino acids. Germline loops: CDR1 SQVTM, CDR2 ANQGSEA. Study-wide results and caveats: Forecasting of ophthalmopathy progression by the model achieved approximately 70% sensitivity and around 77% specificity.

Sequenced input: peripheral blood or thyroid tissue (not recorded which). This receptor was taken from an adult man with Graves' hyperthyroidism. The genes are TRBV29-1 and TRBJ2-7, with 10 bases matching TRBD2. The CDR3 sequence is CSVGTGTSASYEQYF. For the CDR3, the DNA is TGCAGCGTCGGAACCGGGACTAGCGCCTCCTACGAGCAGTACTTC.